These 25 T cell receptor beta chains were all obtained from the same sample, sequenced in a study of PD-1 blockade in classical Hodgkin lymphoma. Some clones are missing from TCRdb's copy, which holds only in-frame ones; the method was immunoSEQ multiplex PCR. The repertoire has 45,000 to 55,000 clones, roughly 80% of them found once; the top ten carry about 16%. Each and every patient relapsed after autologous stem cell transplantation, and patients got differing brentuximab vedotin exposure. This specimen was peripheral blood mononuclear cells (PBMCs), taken at baseline. The receptor source for this set is a human donor with classical Hodgkin lymphoma.

This clone turned up a few times. The chain combines TRBV7-9 with TRBJ2-5; D uncertain. CDR3 size: 14 residues. Germline V lookup: CDR1 SEHNR, CDR2 FQNEAQ (reference sequence). V dropped 0 bases and J dropped 4 bases, with 9 bases sitting between them. As DNA, the CDR3 is TGTGCCAGCAGCTTAGCGGCAGCCCGAGAGACCCAGTACTTC. The encoded protein is CASSLAAARETQYF.

The CDR3 nucleotides read TGTGCCAGCAGTTACACAGATACGCAGTATTTT. This translates into CASSYTDTQYF. The V gene is TRBV2, the J gene TRBJ2-3; D not certain. The germline V gene has CDR1 SNHLY and CDR2 FYNNEI. V was clipped by 5 bases and J by 2 bases, with 2 bases between them. This CDR3 comprises 11 residues.

The chain uses TRBV10-3 and TRBJ2-7; D is perhaps TRBD1 (5 bases). The CDR3 extends over 14 amino acids. Trimming shortened V by 0 bases and J by 2 bases, and 8 bases separated the two germline ends. The germline gives CDR1 ENHRY, CDR2 SYGVKD. CDR3 sequence (DNA): TGTGCCATCAGTGAGTCGGGGCCTGCCTACGAGCAGTACGTC. This codes for CAISESGPAYEQYV.

The genes are TRBV5-1 and TRBJ1-1; no reliable D call. Germline-derived CDR1 and CDR2 are SGHRS and YFSETQ. Trimming left V 0 bases short and J 3 bases short, with 12 bases between. The CDR3 runs 15 residues. The CDR3 loop reads CASSLGRARDTEAFF. Written as DNA, the CDR3 is TGCGCCAGCAGCTTGGGGAGGGCGAGGGACACTGAAGCTTTCTTT. The variable domain in full, completed from reference TRBV5-1 and TRBJ1-1, reads KAGVTQTPRYLIKTRGQQVTLSCSPISGHRSVSWYQQTPGQGLQFLFEYFSETQRNKGNFPGRFSGRQFSNSRSEMNVSTLELGDSALYLCASSLGRARDTEAFFGQGTRLTVV.

The chain has TRBV19 and TRBJ1-2; TRBD1 aligns across 9 bases. Per germline, CDR1 LNHDA and CDR2 SQIVND (reference sequence). V shed 1 base, J shed 4 bases, and the junction held 4 bases outside the gene matches. The CDR3 totals 15 residues. The chain's CDR3 is CASSIGGTGIYGYTF. Written as DNA, the CDR3 is TGTGCCAGTAGTATAGGTGGGACAGGGATCTATGGCTACACCTTC.

J is TRBJ2-1 and V is TRBV10-3; D uncertain. The V end lost 4 bases, the J end lost 4 bases, and 5 bases lay between the germline ends. Germline CDR1 and CDR2: ENHRY and SYGVKD. The CDR3 is 12 amino acids. CDR3 nucleotides: TGTGCCATCAGTGGCTGGTACAATGAGCAGTTCTTC. Protein product: CAISGWYNEQFF.

The chain combines TRBV5-4 with TRBJ2-5, with 7 bases fitting TRBD2. Per germline, CDR1 SGHNT and CDR2 YYREEE (reference sequence). V dropped 0 bases and J dropped 0; count of bases not matched to a gene: 2. The CDR3 covers 15 residues. The CDR3 reads CASSLALADQETQYF. CDR3 nucleotides: TGTGCCAGCAGCTTGGCGCTAGCGGACCAAGAGACCCAGTACTTC.

This chain connects TRBV5-1 to TRBJ2-7; 8 nucleotides agree with TRBD1. The trim removed 5 bases at V and 2 bases at J, leaving 9 bases unmatched. Germline V gene lookup returns CDR1 SGHRS and CDR2 YFSETQ. The CDR3 spans 15 residues. CDR3: CASSGTGTGAYEQYF. As DNA, the CDR3 is TGCGCCAGCAGTGGGACTGGGACAGGAGCCTACGAGCAGTACTTC. The variable domain in full, completed from reference TRBV5-1 and TRBJ2-7, reads KAGVTQTPRYLIKTRGQQVTLSCSPISGHRSVSWYQQTPGQGLQFLFEYFSETQRNKGNFPGRFSGRQFSNSRSEMNVSTLELGDSALYLCASSGTGTGAYEQYFGPGTRLTVT.

The chain joins TRBV6-4 to TRBJ1-1; 11 bases line up with TRBD1. Germline V gene lookup returns CDR1 MRHNA and CDR2 SNTAGT. V lost 4 bases, J lost 11 bases, and 15 bases stayed unmatched. This CDR3 region has 16 residues. The chain's CDR3 is CASSVGRDRGFRSAFF. For the CDR3, the DNA is TGTGCCAGCAGTGTCGGCCGGGACAGGGGGTTTCGATCGGCTTTCTTT.

The chain couples TRBV10-3 to TRBJ2-6; D is perhaps TRBD1 (6 bases). Trimming pared 3 bases from V and 2 bases from J, leaving 14 bases between. Germline V gives CDR1 ENHRY, CDR2 SYGVKD. The CDR3 is 17 amino acids. DNA for the CDR3: TGTGCCATCAGTGATCAGGGGAGTGGTGCTGGGGCCAACGTCCTGACTTTC. It specifies CAISDQGSGAGANVLTF.

This sequence joins TRBV30 and TRBJ1-4, with 10 bases aligning to TRBD1. From germline, CDR1 is GTSNPN and CDR2 SVGIG (reference sequence). CDR3 length equals 14 residues. Unmatched junction bases numbered 3, after V lost 3 bases and J lost 5 bases. The CDR3, as DNA: TGTGCCTGGAGCCCGGGACAGGGGAATGAAAAACTGTTTTTT. It translates to CAWSPGQGNEKLFF.

About this clone: The sample has other DNA sequences that encode this CDR3 too. The CDR3 protein is CASSVVPGGGTDTQYF. For the CDR3, the DNA is TGTGCCAGCAGCGTAGTCCCCGGGGGAGGGACAGATACGCAGTATTTT. The V call is TRBV9, the J call TRBJ2-3, with 7 bases that match TRBD2. This CDR3 is 16 amino acids long. With V trimmed by 0 bases and J by 3 bases, 7 bases remained unmatched. Germline CDR1 and CDR2: SGDLS and YYNGEE. The complete variable domain, with remaining parts taken from reference TRBV9 and TRBJ2-3, reads DSGVTQTPKHLITATGQRVTLRCSPRSGDLSVYWYQQSLDQGLQFLIQYYNGEERAKGNILERFSAQQFPDLHSELNLSSLELGDSALYFCASSVVPGGGTDTQYFGPGTRLTVL.

This clone was found a few times. This sequence joins TRBV4-2 and TRBJ1-1, with TRBD1 as a possible D gene (6 bases). The CDR3 has 16 residues. CDR1 LGHNA and CDR2 YNFKEQ come from the germline V gene. V lost 1 base to trimming and J lost 1 base, with 13 bases between them. The CDR3 is CASSQVSRGRNTEAFF. The CDR3 bases are TGTGCCAGCAGCCAAGTTAGCAGGGGCCGGAACACTGAAGCTTTCTTT.

V is TRBV7-8 and J is TRBJ2-1, with D hard to call. Deletions cut 4 bases from V and 9 bases from J, with 16 bases between. This CDR3 is built from 14 residues. Germline-derived CDR1 and CDR2 are SGHVS and FQNEAQ. DNA for the CDR3: TGTGCCAGCAGCTCCGCACCGGTAGAGAGTGAGCAGTTCTTC. Its protein is CASSSAPVESEQFF.

The chain carries TRBV5-1 and TRBJ1-1; D is perhaps TRBD1 (5 bases). Germline assignment: CDR1 SGHRS and CDR2 YFSETQ. The CDR3 loop spans 15 amino acids. V was trimmed by 0 bases and J by 1 base, leaving 10 bases between them. In nucleotides, the CDR3 is TGCGCCAGCAGCTTGGAAGGGGACCCGAACACTGAAGCTTTCTTT. Translation gives CASSLEGDPNTEAFF. Looking up the rest from reference TRBV5-1 and TRBJ1-1 gives the full variable domain: KAGVTQTPRYLIKTRGQQVTLSCSPISGHRSVSWYQQTPGQGLQFLFEYFSETQRNKGNFPGRFSGRQFSNSRSEMNVSTLELGDSALYLCASSLEGDPNTEAFFGQGTRLTVV.

The chain is built from TRBV6-6 and TRBJ2-3, with D perhaps TRBD2 (6 bases). Germline V gene data show CDR1 as MNHNY and CDR2 as SVGAGI (reference sequence). The V end was cut by 10 bases, the J end by 5 bases, with 19 bases between. The CDR3 extends over 14 amino acids. The DNA of the CDR3 is TGTGCCACTTGTTGGGACCCGGGAGTAGATACGCAGTATTTT. Residues: CATCWDPGVDTQYF.

V usage is TRBV4-3 and J usage is TRBJ2-3; D is unclear. V was trimmed by 1 base and J by 12 bases, leaving 14 bases between them. The CDR3 has 13 amino acids. Germline CDR1 is LGHNA and CDR2 is YSLEER. The chain's CDR3 is CASSQVRSLIQYF. CDR3 coding DNA: TGCGCCAGCAGCCAAGTTCGGTCTCTTATCCAGTATTTT.

J is TRBJ1-2 and V is TRBV4-3, with D possibly TRBD1 on 5 matching bases. Trimming pared 1 base from V and 1 base from J, leaving 7 bases between. The CDR3 has 14 residues. Germline V CDR1 and CDR2: LGHNA, YSLEER. The DNA of the CDR3 is TGCGCCAGCAGCCAAGTAGGGGATAACTATGGCTACACCTTC. Encoded protein: CASSQVGDNYGYTF.

This clone occurred a few times. The rearrangement joins TRBV19 to TRBJ2-3; 9 bases line up with TRBD1. In germline, CDR1 is LNHDA, CDR2 SQIVND (reference sequence). This CDR3 is 16 amino acids long. The trim removed 4 bases at V and 6 bases at J, leaving 11 bases unmatched. The CDR3 sequence: CASSTQQGASGDTQYF. The CDR3 DNA is TGTGCCAGTAGTACGCAACAGGGGGCGTCAGGGGATACGCAGTATTTT.

The chain recombines TRBV30 with TRBJ1-5, with D perhaps TRBD1 (6 bases). CDR1 is GTSNPN and CDR2 is SVGIG in the germline V gene (reference sequence). Trimming left V 2 bases short and J 2 bases short, with 13 bases between. The CDR3 sequence is 15 residues long. The CDR3, as DNA: TGTGCCTGGAGTTTCCAGGGGATCGGCAATCAGCCCCAGCATTTT. Translated, it gives CAWSFQGIGNQPQHF.

V usage is TRBV29-1 and J usage is TRBJ2-1; 14 nucleotides agree with TRBD2. This CDR3 region has 14 residues. The V and J ends lost 4 bases and 5 bases, in that order; junction bases with no gene match: 1. From germline, CDR1 is SQVTM and CDR2 ANQGSEA. CDR3 protein: CSVGLAGGNNEQFF. CDR3 nucleotides: TGCAGCGTTGGACTAGCGGGAGGGAACAATGAGCAGTTCTTC.

The V gene is TRBV2, the J gene TRBJ1-1; unclear D gene. Germline V lookup: CDR1 SNHLY, CDR2 FYNNEI. V lost 8 bases and J lost 2, with 15 bases in between. The CDR3 is made up of 14 amino acids. CDR3 amino acids: CASDRRSGNTEAFF. The CDR3 DNA sequence: TGTGCCAGCGATCGACGGTCAGGAAACACTGAAGCTTTCTTT.

The gene calls are TRBV7-9 and TRBJ2-7; no clear D gene. Germline CDR1 is SEHNR and CDR2 is FQNEAQ (reference sequence). Trimming removed 5 bases at V and 1 base at J, with 9 bases between. CDR3 length: 13 residues. CDR3 loop: CASSLTRSYEQYV. CDR3 nucleotide sequence: TGTGCCAGCAGCCTCACTCGATCCTACGAGCAGTACGTC.

The J gene is TRBJ2-7, the V gene TRBV9; tentatively, D is TRBD1 or TRBD2 (5 bases each). Per germline, CDR1 SGDLS and CDR2 YYNGEE. This CDR3 has 15 amino acids. Trimming pared 0 bases from V and 4 bases from J, leaving 14 bases between. The CDR3 loop reads CASSVAGQGEYEQYF. The CDR3 bases are TGTGCCAGCAGCGTAGCTGGGCAGGGAGAATACGAGCAGTACTTC. The entire variable domain, with the rest obtained from reference TRBV9 and TRBJ2-7, is as follows: DSGVTQTPKHLITATGQRVTLRCSPRSGDLSVYWYQQSLDQGLQFLIQYYNGEERAKGNILERFSAQQFPDLHSELNLSSLELGDSALYFCASSVAGQGEYEQYFGPGTRLTVT.

V is TRBV9 and J is TRBJ1-5; D is undetermined. V lost 0 bases and J lost 1, with 8 bases in between. The CDR3 runs 15 residues. Germline CDR1 is SGDLS and CDR2 is YYNGEE. The CDR3 loop reads CASSVDGNSNQPQHF. For the CDR3, the DNA is TGTGCCAGCAGCGTAGACGGGAACAGCAATCAGCCCCAGCATTTT.